The 18 T cell receptor beta chains reported below all come from one sample, sequenced in a study of pediatric ulcerative colitis. The rectum was sampled with one to two pinch biopsies at colonoscopy. Profiled with immunoSEQ multiplex PCR; TCRdb holds only in-frame clones, not every one. Of about 22,000 clones in the sample, about three quarters are singletons; the top ten hold about 14%. Sample: gut tissue. The receptor source for this set is a boy aged 5-17 years with severe ulcerative colitis.

This clone was picked up a small number of times. The J gene is TRBJ1-3, the V gene TRBV5-6; 7 bases align to TRBD1. CDR1 is SGHDT, CDR2 YYEEEE, per germline. After removal of 3 bases from V and 0 bases from J, the junction contained 6 bases not matched to a gene. The CDR3 runs to 16 residues. CDR3 sequence: CASSSGQIFSGNTIYF. As DNA, the CDR3 is TGTGCCAGCAGCTCGGGACAGATCTTCTCTGGAAACACCATATATTTT.

The V call is TRBV18, the J call TRBJ1-4; a possible D gene is TRBD1 (6 bases). Between the trimmed V and J ends, which lost 4 bases and 8 bases, there was a span of 17 bases. Germline CDR1 KGHSH, CDR2 LQKENI. The CDR3 is 15 residues long. The DNA for the CDR3 is TGTGCCAGCTCACTGGTTGGGGGCACTCGGGAAAAACTGTTTTTT. Encoded protein: CASSLVGGTREKLFF.

This chain uses TRBV5-8 with TRBJ1-5; D might be TRBD1 (6 bases). There are 15 residues in the CDR3. Deletions cut 4 bases from V and 1 base from J, with 12 bases between. Per the germline V gene, CDR1 is SGHTS and CDR2 is YDEGEE. As DNA, the CDR3 is TGTGCCAGCAGCCGCAGGGGATCGAGCAATCAGCCCCAGCATTTT. Protein: CASSRRGSSNQPQHF.

The sample holds a few counts of this clone. The V and J genes are TRBV6-5 and TRBJ2-7; D gene ambiguous. Germline V gene sequence: CDR1 MNHEY, CDR2 SVGAGI. The CDR3 is 11 residues long. The V gene lost 9 bases and the J gene lost 7 bases, with 13 bases spanning the gap. The CDR3 reads CASGPSGEQYF. CDR3 bases: TGTGCCAGTGGACCGTCTGGGGAGCAGTACTTC.

J is TRBJ1-5 and V is TRBV7-2; D unclear. Germline V gene lookup returns CDR1 SGHTA and CDR2 FQGNSA. This CDR3 is built from 14 residues. Trimming removed 1 base at V and 6 bases at J, with 10 bases between. The CDR3 sequence: CASSLVHGGQPQHF. In DNA, the CDR3 is TGTGCCAGCAGCTTAGTGCATGGCGGTCAGCCCCAGCATTTT. Using reference TRBV7-2 and TRBJ1-5 for the parts outside the CDR3, the full variable domain is GAGVSQSPSNKVTEKGKDVELRCDPISGHTALYWYRQSLGQGLEFLIYFQGNSAPDKSGLPSDRFSAERTGGSVSTLTIQRTQQEDSAVYLCASSLVHGGQPQHFGDGTRLSIL.

The chain links TRBV11-2 to TRBJ2-5; TRBD2 matches at 10 bases. The germline V gene encodes CDR1 SGHAT and CDR2 FQNNGV. CDR3 length: 17 residues. V lost 6 bases, J lost 7 bases, and 17 bases stayed unmatched. The CDR3 protein is CASSAVPSGGPRGTQYF. CDR3 coding DNA: TGTGCCAGCAGTGCAGTTCCTAGCGGGGGACCAAGAGGGACCCAGTACTTC.

The V and J genes are TRBV5-6 and TRBJ1-2, with D maybe TRBD1 (5 bases). The CDR3 loop spans 14 amino acids. Looked up from germline, CDR1 is SGHDT and CDR2 is YYEEEE. With 4 bases removed from V and 1 base from J, the gap between germline ends came to 11 bases. In nucleotides, the CDR3 is TGTGCCAGCAGCATGGGGACGGTTAACTATGGCTACACCTTC. This sequence encodes CASSMGTVNYGYTF.

The chain employs TRBV6-1 and TRBJ1-6; possible D gene TRBD1, 5 bases. This CDR3 is 15 amino acids long. V lost 4 bases to trimming and J lost 7 bases, with 14 bases between them. The V gene's germline CDR1 is MNHNS and CDR2 SASEGT. The CDR3 region is CASSGAGITNSPLHF. CDR3 nucleotide sequence: TGTGCCAGCAGTGGGGCAGGGATTACGAATTCACCCCTCCACTTT.

This chain connects TRBV18 to TRBJ2-3; unclear D gene. The CDR3 contains 11 residues. Trimming pared 8 bases from V and 4 bases from J, leaving 7 bases between. Germline assignment: CDR1 KGHSH and CDR2 LQKENI. The CDR3 nucleotides are TGTGCCAGCCCAAGGGCAGATACGCAGTATTTT. This sequence encodes CASPRADTQYF.

The rearrangement uses TRBV10-2 and TRBJ2-7; tentatively, D is TRBD1 (5 bases). Germline values: CDR1 WSHSY, CDR2 SAAADI. Deletions cut 5 bases from V and 7 bases from J, with 9 bases between. The CDR3 is 11 amino acids. CDR3 bases: TGCGCCAGCAGTACGACAGTTGAGCAGTACTTC. Amino acids: CASSTTVEQYF.

The DNA of the CDR3 is TGTGCCTGGAGTGTATACGGGGCTGCCTACAATGAGCAGTTCTTC. The encoded protein is CAWSVYGAAYNEQFF. The genes are TRBV30 and TRBJ2-1; D might be TRBD1 or TRBD2, each matching 5 bases. Trimming shortened V by 0 bases and J by 2 bases, and 11 bases separated the two germline ends. The CDR3 has 15 residues. Germline loops: CDR1 GTSNPN, CDR2 SVGIG (reference sequence).

The gene calls are TRBV6-1 and TRBJ1-2; D unresolved. The CDR3 totals 9 residues. The germline V gene has CDR1 MNHNS and CDR2 SASEGT. CDR3 amino acids: CAIVDGYTF. DNA for the CDR3: TGTGCTATCGTGGACGGCTACACCTTC.

This rearrangement joins TRBV5-6 to TRBJ2-2, with D tentatively TRBD2 (6 bases). CDR1 is SGHDT and CDR2 is YYEEEE in the germline V gene. The V gene lost 1 base and the J gene lost 5 bases, with 9 bases spanning the gap. The CDR3 contains 14 residues. The CDR3 loop reads CASSLRGITGELFF. CDR3 DNA sequence: TGTGCCAGCAGCTTGCGGGGGATAACCGGGGAGCTGTTTTTT.

The chain links TRBV2 to TRBJ2-3; D is ambiguous. The CDR3 spans 15 residues. Germline CDR1 is SNHLY and CDR2 is FYNNEI. The ends were cut back, 2 bases at V and 1 base at J, with 10 bases in the middle. The CDR3 DNA reads TGTGCCAGCAGTGAATGGGGTTCCGGCACAGATACGCAGTATTTT. Its protein product is CASSEWGSGTDTQYF. The entire variable domain, with the rest obtained from reference TRBV2 and TRBJ2-3, is as follows: EPEVTQTPSHQVTQMGQEVILRCVPISNHLYFYWYRQILGQKVEFLVSFYNNEISEKSEIFDDQFSVERPDGSNFTLKIRSTKLEDSAMYFCASSEWGSGTDTQYFGPGTRLTVL.

This clone was detected a few times. This sequence joins TRBV7-9 and TRBJ1-6; D call uncertain. CDR1 is SEHNR and CDR2 is FQNEAQ in the germline V gene (reference sequence). V shed 1 base and J shed 9 bases, with 7 bases lying between them. The CDR3 totals 13 residues. This chain's CDR3 is CASSLDPISPLHF. CDR3 nucleotides: TGTGCCAGCAGCTTAGACCCGATTTCACCCCTCCACTTT.

About this clone: The same CDR3 is also encoded by other DNA sequences in this sample. The rearrangement links TRBV5-8 to TRBJ1-2; D not certain. Trimming left V 0 bases short and J 2 bases short, with 14 bases between. CDR1 and CDR2 (germline): SGHTS, YDEGEE. This CDR3 contains 16 residues. The CDR3 DNA follows: TGTGCCAGCAGCTTGGCGTTGACTGGGGAGAACTATGGCTACACCTTC. Residues: CASSLALTGENYGYTF.

V is TRBV7-2 and J is TRBJ2-3, with D possibly being TRBD2 (5 bases). The CDR3 runs 17 residues. V was shortened by 2 bases and J by 3 bases, with 18 bases between the two germline ends. Germline V gene sequence: CDR1 SGHTA, CDR2 FQGNSA. The CDR3 region is CASSLRWSGSGTDTQYF. CDR3 nucleotide sequence: TGTGCCAGCAGCTTAAGGTGGTCAGGAAGCGGAACAGATACGCAGTATTTT.

This clone was seen only once. The genes are TRBV6-1 and TRBJ1-4, with TRBD1 identical over 8 bases. CDR1 MNHNS and CDR2 SASEGT come from the germline V gene. V was pared by 7 bases and J by 7 bases, with 8 bases of the junction left unmatched. CDR3 length equals 14 residues. The DNA of the CDR3 is TGTGCCAGCACTGCAGGGGGCGCGGGTGAAAAACTGTTTTTT. Amino acids: CASTAGGAGEKLFF.